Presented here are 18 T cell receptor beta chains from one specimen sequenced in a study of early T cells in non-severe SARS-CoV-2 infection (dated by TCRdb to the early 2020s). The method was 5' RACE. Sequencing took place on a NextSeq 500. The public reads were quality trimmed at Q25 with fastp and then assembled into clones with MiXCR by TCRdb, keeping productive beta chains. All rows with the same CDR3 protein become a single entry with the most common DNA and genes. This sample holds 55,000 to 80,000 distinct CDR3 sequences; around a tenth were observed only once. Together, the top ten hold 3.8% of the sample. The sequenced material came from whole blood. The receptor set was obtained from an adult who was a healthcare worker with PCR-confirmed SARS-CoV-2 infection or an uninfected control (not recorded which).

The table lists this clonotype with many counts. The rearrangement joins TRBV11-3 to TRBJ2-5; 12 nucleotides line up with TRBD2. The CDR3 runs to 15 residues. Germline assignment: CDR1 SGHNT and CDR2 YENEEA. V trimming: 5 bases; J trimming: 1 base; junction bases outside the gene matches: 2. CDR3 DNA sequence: TGTGCCAGCAGCCCTAGCGGGGGGGCCCAAGAGACCCAGTACTTC. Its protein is CASSPSGGAQETQYF.

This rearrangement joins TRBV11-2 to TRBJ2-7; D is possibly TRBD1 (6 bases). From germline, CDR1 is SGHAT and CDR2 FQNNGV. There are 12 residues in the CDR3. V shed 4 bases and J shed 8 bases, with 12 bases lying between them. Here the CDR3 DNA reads TGTGCCAGCAGCTGGGACACCGGCAAGCAGTACTTC. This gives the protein CASSWDTGKQYF.

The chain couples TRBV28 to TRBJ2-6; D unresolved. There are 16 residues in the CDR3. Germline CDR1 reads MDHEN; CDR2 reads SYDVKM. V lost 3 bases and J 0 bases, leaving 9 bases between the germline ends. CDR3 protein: CASSFSSSSGANVLTF. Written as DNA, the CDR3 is TGTGCCAGCAGTTTCAGTTCAAGCTCTGGGGCCAACGTCCTGACTTTC.

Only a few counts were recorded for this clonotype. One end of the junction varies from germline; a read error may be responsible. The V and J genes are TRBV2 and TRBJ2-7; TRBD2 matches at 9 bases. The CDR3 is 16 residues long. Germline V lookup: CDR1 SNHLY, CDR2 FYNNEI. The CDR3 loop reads CASSETLGTSSHEQYF. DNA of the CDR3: TGTGCCAGCAGTGAAACCCTCGGGACTAGCTCCCACGAGCAGTACTTC.

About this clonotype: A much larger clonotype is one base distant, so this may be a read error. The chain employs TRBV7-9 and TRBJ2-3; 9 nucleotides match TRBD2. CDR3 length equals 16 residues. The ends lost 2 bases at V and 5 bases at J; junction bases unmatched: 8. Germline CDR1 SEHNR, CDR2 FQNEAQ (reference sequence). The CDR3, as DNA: TGTGCCAGCAGCTTATCTTCTAGCGGGGACATAGATACGCAGTATTTT. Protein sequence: CASSLSSSGDIDTQYF.

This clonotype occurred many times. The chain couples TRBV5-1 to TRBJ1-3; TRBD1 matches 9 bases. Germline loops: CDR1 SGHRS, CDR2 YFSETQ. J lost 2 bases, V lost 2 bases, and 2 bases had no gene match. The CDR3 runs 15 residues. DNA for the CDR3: TGCGCCAGCAGCTTTAACAGGGGGCCTGGAAACACCATATATTTT. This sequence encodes CASSFNRGPGNTIYF.

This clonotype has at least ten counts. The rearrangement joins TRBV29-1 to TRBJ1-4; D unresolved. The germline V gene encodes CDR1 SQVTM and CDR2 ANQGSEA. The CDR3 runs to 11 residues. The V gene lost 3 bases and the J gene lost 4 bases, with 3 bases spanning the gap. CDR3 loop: CSVDLNEKLFF. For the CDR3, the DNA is TGCAGCGTTGATCTTAATGAAAAACTGTTTTTT.

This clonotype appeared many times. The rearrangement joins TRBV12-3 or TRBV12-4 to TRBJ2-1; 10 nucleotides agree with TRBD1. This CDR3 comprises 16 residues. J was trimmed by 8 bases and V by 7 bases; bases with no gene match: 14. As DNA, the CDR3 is TGTGCCAGCACCACCCACCGGGACAGGGGTTACGATGAGCAGTTCTTC. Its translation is CASTTHRDRGYDEQFF.

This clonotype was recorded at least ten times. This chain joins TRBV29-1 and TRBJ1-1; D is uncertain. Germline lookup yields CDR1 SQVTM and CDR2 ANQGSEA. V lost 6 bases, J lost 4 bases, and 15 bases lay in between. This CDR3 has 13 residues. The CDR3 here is CSVIRGGGTEAFF. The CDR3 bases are TGCAGCGTCATTCGCGGCGGAGGCACTGAAGCTTTCTTT.

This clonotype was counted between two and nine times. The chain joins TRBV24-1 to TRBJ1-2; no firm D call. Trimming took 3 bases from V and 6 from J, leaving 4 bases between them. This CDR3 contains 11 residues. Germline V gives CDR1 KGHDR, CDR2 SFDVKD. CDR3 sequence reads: CATSDGHGYTF. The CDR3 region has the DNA TGTGCCACCAGTGATGGACATGGCTACACCTTC.

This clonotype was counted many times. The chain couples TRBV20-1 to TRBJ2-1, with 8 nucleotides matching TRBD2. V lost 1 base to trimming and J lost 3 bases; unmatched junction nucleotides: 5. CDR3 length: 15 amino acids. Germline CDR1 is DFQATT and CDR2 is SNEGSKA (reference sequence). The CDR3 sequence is CSARVRAGVYNEQFF. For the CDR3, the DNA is TGCAGTGCTAGAGTGCGAGCGGGGGTCTACAATGAGCAGTTCTTC.

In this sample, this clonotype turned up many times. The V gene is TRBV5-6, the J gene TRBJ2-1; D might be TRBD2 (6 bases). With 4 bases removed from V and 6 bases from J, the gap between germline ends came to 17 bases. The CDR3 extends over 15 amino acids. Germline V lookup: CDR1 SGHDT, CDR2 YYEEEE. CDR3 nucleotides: TGTGCCAGCAGCACGGCCAGCGGGCCGGGCAATGAGCAGTTCTTC. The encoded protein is CASSTASGPGNEQFF.

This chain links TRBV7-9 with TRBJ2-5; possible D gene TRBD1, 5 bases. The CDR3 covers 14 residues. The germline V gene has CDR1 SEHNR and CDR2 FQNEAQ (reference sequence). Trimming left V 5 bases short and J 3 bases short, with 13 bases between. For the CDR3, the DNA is TGTGCCAGCAGCACTTACCAGGGAAAAGAGACCCAGTACTTC. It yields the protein CASSTYQGKETQYF.

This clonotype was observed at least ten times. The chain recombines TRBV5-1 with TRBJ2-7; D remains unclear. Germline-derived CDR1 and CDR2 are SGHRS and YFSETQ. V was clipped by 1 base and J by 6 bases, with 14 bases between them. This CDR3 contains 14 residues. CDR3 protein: CASSLNGPFSEQYF. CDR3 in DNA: TGCGCCAGCAGCTTGAACGGTCCCTTTAGCGAGCAGTACTTC. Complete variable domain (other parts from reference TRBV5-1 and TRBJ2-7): KAGVTQTPRYLIKTRGQQVTLSCSPISGHRSVSWYQQTPGQGLQFLFEYFSETQRNKGNFPGRFSGRQFSNSRSEMNVSTLELGDSALYLCASSLNGPFSEQYFGPGTRLTVT.

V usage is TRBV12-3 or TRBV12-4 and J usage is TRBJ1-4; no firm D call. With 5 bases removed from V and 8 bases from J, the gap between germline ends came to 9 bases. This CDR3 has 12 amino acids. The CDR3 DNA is TGTGCCAGCAGTCTAGACTACGAAAAACTGTTTTTT. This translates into CASSLDYEKLFF.

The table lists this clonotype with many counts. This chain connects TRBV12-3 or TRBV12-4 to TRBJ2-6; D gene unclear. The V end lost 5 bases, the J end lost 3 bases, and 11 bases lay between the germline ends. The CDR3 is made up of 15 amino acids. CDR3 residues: CASSLDPSGANVLTF. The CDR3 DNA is TGTGCCAGCAGTCTAGACCCGAGTGGGGCCAACGTCCTGACTTTC.

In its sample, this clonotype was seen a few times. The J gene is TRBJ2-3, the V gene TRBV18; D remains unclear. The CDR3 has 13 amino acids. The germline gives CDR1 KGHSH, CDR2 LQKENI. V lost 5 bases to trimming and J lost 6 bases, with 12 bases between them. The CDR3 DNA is TGTGCCAGCTCATACAGAAACGGGGATACGCAGTATTTT. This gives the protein CASSYRNGDTQYF.

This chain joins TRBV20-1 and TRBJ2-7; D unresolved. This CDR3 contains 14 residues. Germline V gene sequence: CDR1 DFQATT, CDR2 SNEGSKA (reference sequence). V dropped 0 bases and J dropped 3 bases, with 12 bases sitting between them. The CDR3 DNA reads TGCAGTGCTAGAGAGTCGCGACGGATCTACGAGCAGTACTTC. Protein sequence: CSARESRRIYEQYF.